A single sample is the source of the 9 T cell receptor beta chains below, sequenced in a study of blood T cell repertoires in COVID-19. Here immunoSEQ multiplex PCR was the method, and the copy in TCRdb shows in-frame clones only, minus some. The table has about 30,000 clones, roughly 88% seen once. The sequenced sample consisted of peripheral blood. The receptors originated from a human donor in a cohort sampled during active COVID-19.

V and J are TRBV7-2 and TRBJ1-2, with D possibly matching TRBD1 (6 bases). CDR1 SGHTA and CDR2 FQGNSA come from the germline V gene. V was clipped by 2 bases and J by 4 bases, with 17 bases between them. The CDR3 is 16 residues long. This CDR3 is CASSLSRQARGYGYTF. CDR3 bases: TGTGCCAGCAGCTTATCTAGACAGGCAAGGGGCTATGGCTACACCTTC.

This chain joins TRBV25-1 and TRBJ2-5, with TRBD1 matching over 9 bases. Trimming removed 2 bases from V and 1 base from J; junction bases left unmatched: 5. Germline V CDR1 and CDR2: MGHDK, SYGVNS. The CDR3 sequence is 16 residues long. The CDR3 DNA sequence: TGTGCCAGCAGTGAAGGGGGGGACAGGGCCCAAGAGACCCAGTACTTC. Translating it yields CASSEGGDRAQETQYF.

The chain uses TRBV6-5 and TRBJ1-2, with 10 bases identical to TRBD1. Looked up from germline, CDR1 is MNHEY and CDR2 is SVGAGI. This CDR3 region has 12 residues. The trim removed 9 bases at V and 8 bases at J, leaving 6 bases unmatched. The CDR3 bases are TGTGCCAGTGGCCGGGACAGGGGAGGCTACACCTTC. This gives the protein CASGRDRGGYTF.

This clone was picked up one time. The chain links TRBV5-1 to TRBJ1-2; D is uncertain. V was cut by 0 bases and J by 0 bases, with 9 bases left in between. The CDR3 spans 15 residues. Germline values: CDR1 SGHRS, CDR2 YFSETQ. CDR3 DNA sequence: TGCGCCAGCAGCTTGGAGCTGGGAGCTAACTATGGCTACACCTTC. Protein: CASSLELGANYGYTF.

The V gene is TRBV30, the J gene TRBJ2-3; D is unresolved. Germline V gene sequence: CDR1 GTSNPN, CDR2 SVGIG (reference sequence). V was trimmed by 0 bases and J by 0 bases, leaving 4 bases between them. The CDR3 contains 13 residues. The CDR3 sequence is CAWSVESTDTQYF. CDR3 sequence (DNA): TGTGCCTGGAGTGTAGAGAGCACAGATACGCAGTATTTT.

This rearrangement joins TRBV7-9 to TRBJ2-4; 9 positions match TRBD2. Germline V CDR1 and CDR2: SEHNR, FQNEAQ (reference sequence). V shed 1 base, J shed 9 bases, and the junction held 7 bases outside the gene matches. CDR3 length: 15 amino acids. CDR3 protein: CASSLGTSARVIQYF. CDR3 DNA sequence: TGTGCCAGCAGCTTAGGGACTAGCGCTCGTGTCATTCAGTACTTC.

The chain uses TRBV7-3 and TRBJ2-1; 12 bases are shared with TRBD2. J gave up 7 bases and V 5 bases, and 3 bases lay outside the gene matches. The CDR3 is made up of 14 amino acids. CDR1 is SGHTA and CDR2 is FQGTGA in the germline V gene. CDR3 sequence: CASSPSGGGNEQFF. The CDR3 DNA reads as TGTGCCAGCAGCCCTAGCGGGGGGGGTAATGAGCAGTTCTTC.

The chain combines TRBV3-1 (or the pseudogene TRBV3-2) with TRBJ1-1; D perhaps matches TRBD1 (5 bases). The ends were cut back, 4 bases at V and 10 bases at J, with 16 bases in the middle. This CDR3 spans 13 amino acids. CDR1 is LGHDT, CDR2 YNNKEL, per germline (reference sequence). CDR3 sequence (DNA): TGTGCCAGCAGCCTCGGGACTCAAAACGGAGCTTTCTTT. Translation gives CASSLGTQNGAFF.

V and J are TRBV7-2 and TRBJ1-3; TRBD1 matches 7 bases. The germline gives CDR1 SGHTA, CDR2 FQGNSA. Trimming at V came to 1 base and at J to 8 bases, leaving 11 bases not matched to a gene. The CDR3 extends over 16 amino acids. CDR3: CASSLGGGTAGYTIYF. For the CDR3, the DNA is TGTGCCAGCAGCTTAGGGGGTGGGACAGCAGGGTACACCATATATTTT.